The 26 T cell receptor beta chains in this list originate from one sample, sequenced in a study of blood T cell repertoires in COVID-19. Some clones are missing from TCRdb's copy, which holds only in-frame ones; the method was immunoSEQ multiplex PCR. The data contain 79,000 or so clones, about 86% of them seen just once; the ten biggest clones take up 15% to 20%. The sample was peripheral blood. The receptor source for this set is a human donor in a cohort sampled during active COVID-19.

The rearrangement joins TRBV9 to TRBJ2-5; the D gene is possibly TRBD1 (5 bases). Germline CDR1 SGDLS, CDR2 YYNGEE. The CDR3 has 15 residues. Trimming pared 0 bases from V and 5 bases from J, leaving 14 bases between. The CDR3 reads CASSVAADSYETQYF. CDR3 nucleotides: TGTGCCAGCAGCGTAGCCGCCGACAGCTATGAGACCCAGTACTTC.

The V and J genes are TRBV5-1 and TRBJ2-3; D gene ambiguous. The CDR3 covers 14 residues. The ends were cut back, 0 bases at V and 0 bases at J, with 5 bases in the middle. Germline V gene sequence: CDR1 SGHRS, CDR2 YFSETQ. In nucleotides, the CDR3 is TGCGCCAGCAGCTTGGGAACTAGCACAGATACGCAGTATTTT. This translates into CASSLGTSTDTQYF.

This clone came up a few times. J is TRBJ1-1 and V is TRBV4-3; D call uncertain. This CDR3 spans 18 amino acids. Trimming shortened V by 2 bases and J by 1 base, and 20 bases separated the two germline ends. Germline lookup yields CDR1 LGHNA and CDR2 YSLEER. The CDR3 bases are TGCGCCAGCAGCCAACCTACAAGTGGAGGGAATCCGAACACTGAAGCTTTCTTT. Amino acid sequence: CASSQPTSGGNPNTEAFF.

The V call is TRBV10-3, the J call TRBJ1-5; maybe TRBD1 (5 bases). The germline V and J ends were trimmed by 11 bases and 1 base, with 21 bases remaining between them. Looked up from germline, CDR1 is ENHRY and CDR2 is SYGVKD. This CDR3 has 16 amino acids. CDR3 nucleotide sequence: TGTGCCTCGGACCCCCAGGGATCAATGAGCAATCAGCCCCAGCATTTT. It translates to CASDPQGSMSNQPQHF.

V is TRBV9 and J is TRBJ1-1; TRBD1 might be the D (6 bases). The germline V and J ends were trimmed by 4 bases and 2 bases, with 12 bases remaining between them. CDR1 and CDR2 from the germline V gene are SGDLS and YYNGEE. The CDR3 has 14 residues. The CDR3 reads CASSRSQGNTEAFF. The CDR3 DNA reads as TGTGCCAGCAGCAGATCACAGGGAAACACTGAAGCTTTCTTT.

The chain links TRBV12-3 or TRBV12-4 to TRBJ1-5, with D uncertain. This CDR3 has 12 residues. V was pared by 6 bases and J by 3 bases, with 6 bases between. The CDR3 DNA follows: TGTGCCAGCAGGAAGCACAATCAGCCCCAGCATTTT. Encoded protein: CASRKHNQPQHF.

The genes are TRBV10-3 and TRBJ2-7; D uncertain. CDR1 and CDR2 from the germline V gene are ENHRY and SYGVKD. The CDR3 runs to 13 residues. V was pared by 2 bases and J by 6 bases, with 11 bases between. The DNA of the CDR3 is TGTGCCATCAGTGAGGCAGAGGCCCTCGAGCAGTACTTC. This codes for CAISEAEALEQYF.

V gene TRBV30 combines with J gene TRBJ1-6; weak D call: TRBD1 (6 bases). The germline gives CDR1 GTSNPN, CDR2 SVGIG (reference sequence). This CDR3 has 16 residues. V lost 2 bases, J lost 4 bases, and 15 bases lay in between. The CDR3 DNA follows: TGTGCCTGGAGTAGCCACAGGGTTGAATATAATTCACCCCTCCACTTT. As protein: CAWSSHRVEYNSPLHF.

The genes are TRBV7-9 and TRBJ1-1; 10 bases map to TRBD1. The CDR3 totals 13 residues. Germline V gene sequence: CDR1 SEHNR, CDR2 FQNEAQ (reference sequence). The ends lost 5 bases at V and 8 bases at J; junction bases unmatched: 5. The CDR3 DNA sequence: TGTGCCAGCAGCCTGGGACAGGGGCTGGAAGCTTTCTTT. Its translation: CASSLGQGLEAFF.

This chain connects TRBV6-1 to TRBJ1-5; D remains ambiguous. Trimming pared 3 bases from V and 6 bases from J, leaving 12 bases between. Germline values: CDR1 MNHNS, CDR2 SASEGT. The CDR3 is 14 amino acids. The CDR3 DNA reads TGTGCCAGCAGTGATGCGGGTTTGGTTCAGCCCCAGCATTTT. It specifies CASSDAGLVQPQHF.

The chain is built from TRBV7-6 and TRBJ1-4; 7 nucleotides align to TRBD1. The CDR3 has 14 residues. Germline V gene lookup returns CDR1 SGHVS and CDR2 FNYEAQ. The J segment lost 7 bases and the V segment lost 8 bases, leaving 10 bases of the junction unmatched. The CDR3 reads CASGYTGEAEKLFF. CDR3 nucleotide sequence: TGTGCCAGCGGGTATACAGGGGAGGCTGAAAAACTGTTTTTT. The whole variable domain, remainder taken from reference TRBV7-6 and TRBJ1-4, is GAGVSQSPRYKVTKRGQDVALRCDPISGHVSLYWYRQALGQGPEFLTYFNYEAQQDKSGLPNDRFSAERPEGSISTLTIQRTEQRDSAMYRCASGYTGEAEKLFFGSGTQLSVL.

The V and J genes are TRBV24-1 and TRBJ2-3; D possibly corresponds to TRBD2 (5 bases). The CDR3 totals 15 residues. Germline values: CDR1 KGHDR, CDR2 SFDVKD. V lost 3 bases and J 2 bases, leaving 11 bases between the germline ends. The CDR3 sequence is CATSDPRRFTDTQYF. CDR3 bases: TGTGCCACCAGTGATCCCCGGAGGTTCACAGATACGCAGTATTTT.

The rearrangement uses TRBV5-1 and TRBJ2-3, with TRBD1 as a possible D gene (6 bases). The V end was cut by 0 bases, the J end by 6 bases, with 11 bases between. The CDR3 contains 14 residues. Germline V gene lookup returns CDR1 SGHRS and CDR2 YFSETQ. For the CDR3, the DNA is TGCGCCAGCAGCTTGGGCCAGGGGTGGGATACGCAGTATTTT. Translated, it gives CASSLGQGWDTQYF.

The rearrangement uses TRBV28 and TRBJ1-1; D gene uncertain. This CDR3 has 13 amino acids. Germline V gene lookup returns CDR1 MDHEN and CDR2 SYDVKM. Trimming stripped 2 bases from V and 4 bases from J, with 8 bases between. The DNA of the CDR3 is TGTGCCAGCAGTTTACTAGCGGGCACTGAAGCTTTCTTT. Translating it yields CASSLLAGTEAFF.

This sequence joins TRBV19 and TRBJ2-5, with D possibly being TRBD1 (6 bases). Germline V gene lookup returns CDR1 LNHDA and CDR2 SQIVND (reference sequence). Trimming left V 6 bases short and J 5 bases short, with 10 bases between. This CDR3 is built from 12 residues. CDR3 sequence reads: CASRQGGETQYF. The CDR3 DNA reads as TGTGCCAGTAGACAGGGTGGGGAGACCCAGTACTTC.

V and J are TRBV10-3 and TRBJ2-3; D not resolved. Trimming removed 5 bases at V and 1 base at J, with 4 bases between. This CDR3 comprises 12 residues. The V gene's germline CDR1 is ENHRY and CDR2 SYGVKD. CDR3 region: CAISSGTDTQYF. The CDR3, as DNA: TGTGCCATCAGTTCGGGCACAGATACGCAGTATTTT.

This clone was seen only a few times. The chain is built from TRBV5-3 and TRBJ1-5; 7 positions agree with TRBD1. TRBV5-3 falls under the ORF class, with uncertain function. Trimming removed 5 bases from V and 2 bases from J; junction bases left unmatched: 10. The CDR3 loop spans 16 amino acids. The CDR3 spells CARSRGQALCNQPQHF. The CDR3 DNA follows: TGTGCCAGAAGTCGAGGACAGGCCCTATGCAATCAGCCCCAGCATTTT.

The chain is built from TRBV6-4 and TRBJ2-1; possible D gene TRBD1, 6 bases. The germline V gene encodes CDR1 MRHNA and CDR2 SNTAGT. This CDR3 spans 16 amino acids. Trimming left V 6 bases short and J 0 bases short, with 15 bases between. The DNA of the CDR3 is TGTGCCAGCAGAGTTACAGGGCAAGGCTCCTACAATGAGCAGTTCTTC. It translates to CASRVTGQGSYNEQFF.

V gene TRBV28 combines with J gene TRBJ2-3; 14 positions agree with TRBD2. The CDR3 consists of 21 residues. V lost 3 bases, J lost 5 bases, and 19 bases stayed unmatched. Per germline, CDR1 MDHEN and CDR2 SYDVKM. In DNA, the CDR3 is TGTGCCAGCAGTTTCCAATACACCCGCCGACTAGCGGGGGGGCCAAAAGATACGCAGTATTTT. Encoded protein: CASSFQYTRRLAGGPKDTQYF. Drawing the rest from reference TRBV28 and TRBJ2-3, the complete variable domain is DVKVTQSSRYLVKRTGEKVFLECVQDMDHENMFWYRQDPGLGLRLIYFSYDVKMKEKGDIPEGYSVSREKKERFSLILESASTNQTSMYLCASSFQYTRRLAGGPKDTQYFGPGTRLTVL.

Only a few counts were recorded for this clone. V usage is TRBV23-1 and J usage is TRBJ1-3; D gene ambiguous. TRBV23-1 is noted as an ORF with a role that remains uncertain. The CDR3 contains 14 residues. V lost 8 bases and J lost 4, with 15 bases in between. DNA of the CDR3: TGCGCCAGCTTGAGCACGGTGGGCGGAAACACCATATATTTT. It encodes CASLSTVGGNTIYF.

The CDR3 spells CASGTGTGSREQYF. As DNA, the CDR3 is TGTGCCAGCGGAACCGGGACAGGGTCTCGCGAGCAGTACTTC. This chain uses TRBV9 with TRBJ2-7, with 9 bases aligning to TRBD1. The CDR3 covers 14 residues. Germline V lookup: CDR1 SGDLS, CDR2 YYNGEE. V gave up 7 bases and J gave up 6 bases; unmatched junction bases: 11.

The chain joins TRBV2 to TRBJ1-2; D is unclear. The ends were cut back, 0 bases at V and 6 bases at J, with 11 bases in the middle. The CDR3 is 14 residues long. In germline, CDR1 is SNHLY, CDR2 FYNNEI. The CDR3 DNA is TGTGCCAGCAGTGAAGCGGTGCCTTTAGATGGCTACACCTTC. It is translated as CASSEAVPLDGYTF.

This chain uses TRBV29-1 with TRBJ1-4, with unresolved D. The CDR3 loop spans 13 amino acids. Trimming stripped 4 bases from V and 5 bases from J, with 11 bases between. CDR1 and CDR2 from the germline V gene are SQVTM and ANQGSEA. CDR3: CSVAGRLNEKLFF. CDR3 bases: TGCAGCGTTGCCGGCAGACTAAATGAAAAACTGTTTTTT.

The CDR3 region is CASSQEGAGMTTEAFF. The CDR3 coding sequence is TGTGCCAGCAGCCAAGAAGGGGCAGGCATGACCACTGAAGCTTTCTTT. The chain joins TRBV4-2 to TRBJ1-1; D possibly corresponds to TRBD1 (5 bases). This CDR3 region has 16 residues. Trimming shortened V by 0 bases and J by 4 bases, and 15 bases separated the two germline ends. CDR1 and CDR2 (germline): LGHNA, YNFKEQ.

This clone appeared once. The chain combines TRBV5-4 with TRBJ1-2, with D perhaps matching TRBD1 (6 bases). The CDR3 extends over 13 amino acids. CDR1 is SGHNT, CDR2 YYREEE, per germline (reference sequence). Trimming shortened V by 2 bases and J by 7 bases, and 12 bases separated the two germline ends. CDR3 nucleotide sequence: TGTGCCAGCAGCTTAAGAGGGGGTAGTGGCTACACCTTC. Translated, it gives CASSLRGGSGYTF.

The rearrangement joins TRBV10-3 to TRBJ1-2; 7 bases match TRBD1. The V segment lost 3 bases and the J segment 0 bases; nucleotides outside the gene matches: 7. The CDR3 is 16 residues long. Germline V lookup: CDR1 ENHRY, CDR2 SYGVKD. Here the CDR3 DNA reads TGTGCCATCAGTGATGGGCGGACAGGTACTAACTATGGCTACACCTTC. This sequence encodes CAISDGRTGTNYGYTF.